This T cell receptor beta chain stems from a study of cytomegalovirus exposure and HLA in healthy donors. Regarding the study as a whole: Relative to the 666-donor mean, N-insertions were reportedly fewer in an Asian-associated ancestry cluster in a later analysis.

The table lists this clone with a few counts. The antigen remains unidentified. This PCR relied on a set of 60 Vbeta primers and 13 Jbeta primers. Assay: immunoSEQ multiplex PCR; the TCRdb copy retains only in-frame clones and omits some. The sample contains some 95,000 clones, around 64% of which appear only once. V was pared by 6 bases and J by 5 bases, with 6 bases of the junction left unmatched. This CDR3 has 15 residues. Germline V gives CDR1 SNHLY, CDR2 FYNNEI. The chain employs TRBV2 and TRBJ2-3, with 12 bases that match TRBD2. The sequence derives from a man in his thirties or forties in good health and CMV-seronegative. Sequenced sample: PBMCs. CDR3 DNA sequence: TGTGCCAGCAGCACCCCGGGACTAGCGGGAGATACGCAGTATTTT. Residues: CASSTPGLAGDTQYF.